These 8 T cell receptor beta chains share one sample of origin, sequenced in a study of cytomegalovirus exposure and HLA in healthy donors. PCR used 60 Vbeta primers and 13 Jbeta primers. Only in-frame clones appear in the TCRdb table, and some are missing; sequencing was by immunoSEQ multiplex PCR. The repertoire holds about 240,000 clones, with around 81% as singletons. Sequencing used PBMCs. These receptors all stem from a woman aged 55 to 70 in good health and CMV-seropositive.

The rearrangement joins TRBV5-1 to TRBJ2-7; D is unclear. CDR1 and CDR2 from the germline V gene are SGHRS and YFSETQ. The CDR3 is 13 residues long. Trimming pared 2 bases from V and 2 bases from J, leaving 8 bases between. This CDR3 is CASSLSAPYEQYF. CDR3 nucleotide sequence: TGCGCCAGCAGCTTAAGCGCACCCTACGAGCAGTACTTC.

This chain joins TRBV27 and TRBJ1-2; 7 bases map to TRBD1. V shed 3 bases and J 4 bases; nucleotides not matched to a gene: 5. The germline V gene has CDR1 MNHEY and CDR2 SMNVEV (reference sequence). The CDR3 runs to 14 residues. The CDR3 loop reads CASSFTRDSYGYTF. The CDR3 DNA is TGTGCCAGCAGTTTCACCCGGGACAGCTATGGCTACACCTTC.

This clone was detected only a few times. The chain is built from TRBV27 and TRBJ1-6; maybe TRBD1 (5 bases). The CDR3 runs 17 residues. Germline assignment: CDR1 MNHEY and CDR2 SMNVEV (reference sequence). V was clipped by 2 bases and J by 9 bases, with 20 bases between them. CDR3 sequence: CASSLELRGGTGSPLHF. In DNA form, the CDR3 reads TGTGCCAGCAGTTTAGAGTTGAGGGGAGGGACGGGTTCACCCCTCCACTTT.

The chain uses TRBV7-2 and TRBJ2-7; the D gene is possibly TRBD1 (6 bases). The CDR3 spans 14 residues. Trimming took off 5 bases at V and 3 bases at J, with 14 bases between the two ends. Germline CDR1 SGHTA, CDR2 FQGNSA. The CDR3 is CASSASGTHYEQYF. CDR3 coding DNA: TGTGCCAGCAGCGCCTCCGGGACACACTACGAGCAGTACTTC. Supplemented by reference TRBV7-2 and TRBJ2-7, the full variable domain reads GAGVSQSPSNKVTEKGKDVELRCDPISGHTALYWYRQSLGQGLEFLIYFQGNSAPDKSGLPSDRFSAERTGGSVSTLTIQRTQQEDSAVYLCASSASGTHYEQYFGPGTRLTVT.

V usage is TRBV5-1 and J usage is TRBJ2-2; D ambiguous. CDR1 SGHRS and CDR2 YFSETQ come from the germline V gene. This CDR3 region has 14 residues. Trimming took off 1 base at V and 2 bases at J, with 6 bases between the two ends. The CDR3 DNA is TGCGCCAGCAGCTTGCACAGAAACACCGGGGAGCTGTTTTTT. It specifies CASSLHRNTGELFF.

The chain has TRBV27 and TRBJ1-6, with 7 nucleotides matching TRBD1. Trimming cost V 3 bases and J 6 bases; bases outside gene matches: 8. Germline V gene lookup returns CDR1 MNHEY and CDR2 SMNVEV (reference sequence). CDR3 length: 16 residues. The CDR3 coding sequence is TGTGCCAGCAGTTTTTACAGGGGTGGAAGTAATTCACCCCTCCACTTT. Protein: CASSFYRGGSNSPLHF.

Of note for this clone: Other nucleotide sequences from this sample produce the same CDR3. The CDR3 loop is CSVELSGRRRNEQFF. Here the CDR3 DNA reads TGCAGCGTTGAACTCAGCGGGAGGAGGAGAAATGAGCAGTTCTTC. This rearrangement joins TRBV29-1 to TRBJ2-1; 9 bases fit TRBD2. The CDR3 sequence is 15 residues long. Germline loops: CDR1 SQVTM, CDR2 ANQGSEA. J lost 7 bases, V lost 2 bases, and 9 bases had no gene match.

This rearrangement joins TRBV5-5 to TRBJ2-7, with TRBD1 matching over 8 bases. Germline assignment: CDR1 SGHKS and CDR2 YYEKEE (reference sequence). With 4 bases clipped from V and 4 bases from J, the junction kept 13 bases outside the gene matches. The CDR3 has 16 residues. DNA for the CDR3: TGTGCCAGCAGCCCAAGGGGGCCAGGGGGCCTATACGAGCAGTACTTC. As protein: CASSPRGPGGLYEQYF.